This TCR beta chain comes out of a study of blood T cell repertoires in COVID-19. Study-wide context: Sample material is recorded as cDNA or gDNA derived from T cells, B-cell-depleted T cells, or PBMCs.

In the authors' methods: The authors estimated nucleated cell counts from reference gene primer amplification. Produced via immunoSEQ multiplex PCR; TCRdb's table is partial and in-frame only. That table furnishes V, J and clone size, whereas the DNA furnished D and trimming. The sample lists about 300,000 clones, approximately 82% seen once, with about 1.2% in the top ten. This CDR3 spans 16 amino acids. In germline, CDR1 is LGHNA, CDR2 YSLEER. Germline trimming cut 4 bases from V and 0 bases from J; bases unmatched to any gene: 6. The clonotype comes from a woman aged 45 to 65 with acute or convalescent COVID-19. Sequenced: peripheral blood. This chain joins TRBV4-3 and TRBJ1-1; 9 nucleotides match TRBD1. DNA of the CDR3: TGCGCCAGCAGCCCCTCCGGACAGGGGATGAACACTGAAGCTTTCTTT. As protein: CASSPSGQGMNTEAFF.